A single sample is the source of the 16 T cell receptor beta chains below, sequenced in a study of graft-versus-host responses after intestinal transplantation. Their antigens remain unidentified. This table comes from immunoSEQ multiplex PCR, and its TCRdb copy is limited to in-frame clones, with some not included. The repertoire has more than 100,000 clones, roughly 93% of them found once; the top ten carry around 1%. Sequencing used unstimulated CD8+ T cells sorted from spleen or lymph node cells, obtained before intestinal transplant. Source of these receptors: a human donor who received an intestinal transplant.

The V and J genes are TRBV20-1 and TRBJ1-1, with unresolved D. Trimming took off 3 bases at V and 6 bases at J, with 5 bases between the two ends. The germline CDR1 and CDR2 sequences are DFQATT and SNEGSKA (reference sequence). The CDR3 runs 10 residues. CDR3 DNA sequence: TGCAGTGCTAGCTCGCCTGAAGCTTTCTTT. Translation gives CSASSPEAFF.

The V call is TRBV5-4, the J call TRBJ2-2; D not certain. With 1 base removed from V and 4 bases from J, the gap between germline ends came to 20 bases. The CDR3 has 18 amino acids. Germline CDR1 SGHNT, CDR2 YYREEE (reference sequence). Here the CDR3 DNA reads TGTGCCAGCAGCTTGAGCCCTCTCCAGCTACGTGGCACCGGGGAGCTGTTTTTT. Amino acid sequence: CASSLSPLQLRGTGELFF.

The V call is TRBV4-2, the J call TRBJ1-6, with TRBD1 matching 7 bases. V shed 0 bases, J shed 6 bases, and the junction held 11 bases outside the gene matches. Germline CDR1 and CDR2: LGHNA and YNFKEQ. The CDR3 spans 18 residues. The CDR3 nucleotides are TGTGCCAGCAGCCAAGAGTTTAGTGAAGGGGGCCCTAATTCACCCCTCCACTTT. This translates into CASSQEFSEGGPNSPLHF.

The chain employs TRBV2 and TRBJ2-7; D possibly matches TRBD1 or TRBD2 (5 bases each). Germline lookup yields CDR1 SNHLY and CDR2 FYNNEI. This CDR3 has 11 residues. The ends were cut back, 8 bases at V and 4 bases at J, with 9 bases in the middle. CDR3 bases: TGTGCCAGCCTAGGGGAGTACGAGCAGTACTTC. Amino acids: CASLGEYEQYF. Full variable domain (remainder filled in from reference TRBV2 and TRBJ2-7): EPEVTQTPSHQVTQMGQEVILRCVPISNHLYFYWYRQILGQKVEFLVSFYNNEISEKSEIFDDQFSVERPDGSNFTLKIRSTKLEDSAMYFCASLGEYEQYFGPGTRLTVT.

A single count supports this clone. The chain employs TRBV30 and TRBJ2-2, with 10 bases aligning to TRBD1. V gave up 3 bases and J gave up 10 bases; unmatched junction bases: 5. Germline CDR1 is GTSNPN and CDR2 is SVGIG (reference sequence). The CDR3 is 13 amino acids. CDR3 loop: CAWRGQGMSELFF. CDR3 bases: TGTGCCTGGAGGGGACAGGGGATGTCGGAGCTGTTTTTT.

DNA of the CDR3: TGTGCCAGCAGCTTAGATCTACAGCAGTTATTCTCGGAGACCCAGTACTTC. Amino acids: CASSLDLQQLFSETQYF. This chain links TRBV11-2 with TRBJ2-5; D not certain. From germline, CDR1 is SGHAT and CDR2 FQNNGV. V was pared by 0 bases and J by 5 bases, with 19 bases between. The CDR3 is 17 residues long.

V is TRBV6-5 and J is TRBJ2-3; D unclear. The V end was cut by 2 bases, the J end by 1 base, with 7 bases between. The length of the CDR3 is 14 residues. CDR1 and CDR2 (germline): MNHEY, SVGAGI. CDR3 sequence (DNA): TGTGCCAGCAGTTACAGCCCGGGCACAGATACGCAGTATTTT. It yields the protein CASSYSPGTDTQYF.

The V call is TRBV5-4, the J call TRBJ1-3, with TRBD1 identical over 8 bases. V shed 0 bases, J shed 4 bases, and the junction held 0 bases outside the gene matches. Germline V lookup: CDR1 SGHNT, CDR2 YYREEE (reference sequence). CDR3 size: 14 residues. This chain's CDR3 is CASSLAGGGNTIYF. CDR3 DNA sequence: TGTGCCAGCAGCTTGGCAGGGGGCGGAAACACCATATATTTT.

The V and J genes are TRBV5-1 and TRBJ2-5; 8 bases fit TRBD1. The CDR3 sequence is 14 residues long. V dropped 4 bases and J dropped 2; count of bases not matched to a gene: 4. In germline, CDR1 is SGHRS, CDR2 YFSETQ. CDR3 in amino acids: CASSDGQGQETQYF. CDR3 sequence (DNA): TGCGCCAGCAGCGACGGACAGGGTCAAGAGACCCAGTACTTC. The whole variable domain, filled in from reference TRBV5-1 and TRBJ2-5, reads KAGVTQTPRYLIKTRGQQVTLSCSPISGHRSVSWYQQTPGQGLQFLFEYFSETQRNKGNFPGRFSGRQFSNSRSEMNVSTLELGDSALYLCASSDGQGQETQYFGPGTRLLVL.

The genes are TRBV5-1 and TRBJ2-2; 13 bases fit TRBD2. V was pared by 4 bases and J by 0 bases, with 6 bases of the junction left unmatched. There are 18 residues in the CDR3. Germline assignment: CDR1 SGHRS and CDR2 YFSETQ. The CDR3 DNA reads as TGCGCCAGCAGCCCCGGACTAGCGGGGGCCTCGAACACCGGGGAGCTGTTTTTT. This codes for CASSPGLAGASNTGELFF.

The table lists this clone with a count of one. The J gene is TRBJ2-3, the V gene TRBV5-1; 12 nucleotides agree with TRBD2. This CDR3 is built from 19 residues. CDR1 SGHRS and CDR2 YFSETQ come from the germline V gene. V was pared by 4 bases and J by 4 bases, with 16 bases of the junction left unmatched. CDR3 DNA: TGCGCCAGCAGCGGTAGTGCTGCTAGCGGGGGGGCCTTAGCAGATACGCAGTATTTT. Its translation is CASSGSAASGGALADTQYF.

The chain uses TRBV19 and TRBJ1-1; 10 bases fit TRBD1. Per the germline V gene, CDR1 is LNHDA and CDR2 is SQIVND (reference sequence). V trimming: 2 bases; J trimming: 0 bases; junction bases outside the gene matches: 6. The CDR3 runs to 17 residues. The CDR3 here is CASSIYKGQGLNTEAFF. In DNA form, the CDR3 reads TGTGCCAGTAGTATATATAAGGGACAGGGGTTGAACACTGAAGCTTTCTTT.

CDR3 DNA sequence: TGTGCTAGTGAACAGGAGAACACTGAAGCTTTCTTT. Translation gives CASEQENTEAFF. The chain uses TRBV12-5 and TRBJ1-1; D perhaps matches TRBD1 (5 bases). This CDR3 comprises 12 residues. Deletions cut 7 bases from V and 1 base from J, with 7 bases between. The germline V gene has CDR1 LGHNT and CDR2 FRNRAP.

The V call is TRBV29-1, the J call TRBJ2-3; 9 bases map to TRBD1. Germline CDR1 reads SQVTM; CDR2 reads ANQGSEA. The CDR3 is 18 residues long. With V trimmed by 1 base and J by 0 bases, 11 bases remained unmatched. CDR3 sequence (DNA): TGCAGCGTTGAAGGGTTGGTCTACGGGACAGGGAGCACAGATACGCAGTATTTT. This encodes CSVEGLVYGTGSTDTQYF.

Written as DNA, the CDR3 is TGTGCCAGCACCACGTACACCGGGGAGCTGTTTTTT. Its protein product is CASTTYTGELFF. V usage is TRBV7-9 and J usage is TRBJ2-2; D not resolved. The CDR3 contains 12 residues. V lost 7 bases and J 3 bases, leaving 6 bases between the germline ends. Germline loops: CDR1 SEHNR, CDR2 FQNEAQ (reference sequence).

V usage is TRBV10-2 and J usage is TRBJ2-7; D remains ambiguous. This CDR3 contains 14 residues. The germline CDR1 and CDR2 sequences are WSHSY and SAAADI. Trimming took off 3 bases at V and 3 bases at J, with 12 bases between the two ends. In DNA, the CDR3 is TGCGCCAGCAGTGACGCGCAGGAATTCTACGAGCAGTACTTC. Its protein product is CASSDAQEFYEQYF.